The 32 T cell receptor beta chains reported below all come from one sample, sequenced in a study of T cell repertoires in cytomegalovirus infection. A single record per CDR3 protein comes from TCRdb applying MiXCR to the reads. The data hold around 430,000 distinct CDR3 sequences, with roughly 42% observed a single time. These receptors have no identified antigens. This sample comprised cultured PBMCs, obtained from culture after CMV antigen stimulation. The receptors were sampled from a human donor in good health (CMV status not recorded). Some clones in this sample may be carry-over from other donors' samples.

The chain has TRBV9 and TRBJ2-3, with 7 bases identical to TRBD2. Germline V CDR1 and CDR2: SGDLS, YYNGEE. Germline trimming cut 4 bases from V and 0 bases from J; bases unmatched to any gene: 2. The CDR3 has 14 residues. The CDR3 region has the DNA TGTGCCAGCAGCAGGGAGGGCAGCACAGATACGCAGTATTTT. Its translation: CASSREGSTDTQYF.

The rearrangement links TRBV11-2 to TRBJ2-5, with D unclear. Trimming removed 4 bases at V and 5 bases at J, with 14 bases between. CDR3 length: 14 residues. The germline V gene has CDR1 SGHAT and CDR2 FQNNGV. CDR3 sequence reads: CASSSDPPGETQYF. The CDR3 DNA reads TGTGCCAGCAGCTCCGACCCTCCCGGGGAGACCCAGTACTTC.

The chain carries TRBV7-2 and TRBJ2-5; D not resolved. The CDR3 is 14 residues long. Germline-derived CDR1 and CDR2 are SGHTA and FQGNSA. V lost 5 bases and J 4 bases, leaving 14 bases between the germline ends. Here the CDR3 reads CASSLHSLSETQYF. In DNA, the CDR3 is TGTGCCAGCAGCCTCCACTCCCTGTCAGAGACCCAGTACTTC.

This clonotype was detected only a few times. The chain links TRBV7-8 to TRBJ1-2; D call uncertain. This CDR3 is 14 amino acids long. Trimming removed 4 bases at V and 4 bases at J, with 13 bases between. The V gene's germline CDR1 is SGHVS and CDR2 FQNEAQ. CDR3 loop: CASSYEALGYGYTF. DNA of the CDR3: TGTGCCAGCAGCTACGAGGCACTAGGCTATGGCTACACCTTC.

J is TRBJ2-7 and V is TRBV19; no reliable D call. The germline V gene has CDR1 LNHDA and CDR2 SQIVND (reference sequence). The CDR3 runs to 15 residues. V lost 3 bases and J 1 base, leaving 13 bases between the germline ends. The DNA for the CDR3 is TGTGCCAGTAGTATTGCCCTACCGACATCCTACGAGCAGTACTTC. Its protein is CASSIALPTSYEQYF. Full variable domain (missing parts from reference TRBV19 and TRBJ2-7): DGGITQSPKYLFRKEGQNVTLSCEQNLNHDAMYWYRQDPGQGLRLIYYSQIVNDFQKGDIAEGYSVSREKKESFPLTVTSAQKNPTAFYLCASSIALPTSYEQYFGPGTRLTVT.

The chain combines TRBV11-1 with TRBJ2-1; D remains ambiguous. Trimming took off 5 bases at V and 9 bases at J, with 17 bases between the two ends. CDR3 length equals 14 residues. Germline-derived CDR1 and CDR2 are SGHAT and FQDESV (reference sequence). In nucleotides, the CDR3 is TGTGCCAGCAGCCCTCCCTCCCGACCGGGTGAGCAGTTCTTC. This encodes CASSPPSRPGEQFF.

This clonotype was observed a handful of times. The CDR3 DNA sequence: TGTGCCAGCCCCGAGGCAACAGGGGCCCTTGGAGGCTACACCTTC. Translating it yields CASPEATGALGGYTF. This rearrangement joins TRBV19 to TRBJ1-2; 7 positions agree with TRBD1. V shed 9 bases, J shed 8 bases, and the junction held 18 bases outside the gene matches. Germline values: CDR1 LNHDA, CDR2 SQIVND (reference sequence). The CDR3 spans 15 residues.

This clonotype was observed a few times. The gene calls are TRBV7-2 and TRBJ2-3; TRBD2 is a possible D gene (6 bases). This CDR3 comprises 16 residues. In germline, CDR1 is SGHTA, CDR2 FQGNSA. The V and J ends lost 5 bases and 2 bases respectively, with 17 bases between them. This CDR3 is CASSIYSGGNTDTQYF. The CDR3 DNA reads TGTGCCAGCAGCATCTATAGTGGGGGGAACACAGATACGCAGTATTTT.

The chain is built from TRBV6-5 and TRBJ1-2; no firm D call. Trimming took 0 bases from V and 4 from J, leaving 6 bases between them. Per germline, CDR1 MNHEY and CDR2 SVGAGI. CDR3 size: 13 residues. This chain's CDR3 is CASSYSGRYGYTF. The CDR3 DNA reads as TGTGCCAGCAGTTACTCCGGGCGCTATGGCTACACCTTC.

The chain employs TRBV20-1 and TRBJ1-5, with 8 bases matching TRBD1. This CDR3 has 16 residues. CDR1 and CDR2 (germline): DFQATT, SNEGSKA (reference sequence). V lost 0 bases to trimming and J lost 5 bases; unmatched junction nucleotides: 9. CDR3 loop: CSAREWNRGEDQPQHF. The CDR3 DNA reads TGCAGTGCTAGAGAGTGGAACAGGGGGGAGGATCAGCCCCAGCATTTT.

The chain joins TRBV7-2 to TRBJ2-5, with D unresolved. Trimming left V 6 bases short and J 5 bases short, with 19 bases between. CDR3 size: 15 residues. Germline V lookup: CDR1 SGHTA, CDR2 FQGNSA. The CDR3 bases are TGTGCCAGCAGGGAGAGTTTGTTCAGCGCGGAGACCCAGTACTTC. Encoded protein: CASRESLFSAETQYF.

The J gene is TRBJ1-2, the V gene TRBV27; D perhaps matches TRBD1 (5 bases). Germline V gene data show CDR1 as MNHEY and CDR2 as SMNVEV (reference sequence). Trimming took 3 bases from V and 8 from J, leaving 13 bases between them. The CDR3 sequence is 13 residues long. CDR3 sequence (DNA): TGTGCCAGCAGTTTGGCCGGGGCGAGAGGCTACACCTTC. Protein sequence: CASSLAGARGYTF.

Points on this clonotype: Sequence at one end of the junction differs from germline and may be a read error. This chain uses TRBV19 with TRBJ2-3; possibly TRBD1 for D (6 bases). The CDR3 has 15 amino acids. Germline V CDR1 and CDR2: LNHDA, SQIVND (reference sequence). CDR3 in amino acids: CASSNRDGSTYTQYF. As DNA, the CDR3 is TGTGCCAGTAGCAACAGGGATGGAAGCACATATACGCAGTATTTT.

This clonotype has just a few counts. The chain employs TRBV7-7 and TRBJ1-3; D remains ambiguous. CDR1 and CDR2 (germline): SSHAT, FNYEAQ (reference sequence). Trimming left V 1 base short and J 3 bases short, with 13 bases between. The length of the CDR3 is 16 residues. The CDR3 reads CASSLGPGPIGNTIYF. The DNA of the CDR3 is TGTGCCAGCAGCTTAGGGCCGGGTCCCATTGGAAACACCATATATTTT.

Concerning this clonotype: A read error may account for a junction end that differs from germline. The chain has TRBV7-2 and TRBJ1-4; 11 bases line up with TRBD1. The CDR3 loop spans 18 amino acids. CDR1 and CDR2 (germline): SGHTA, FQGNSA. DNA for the CDR3: TGTGCCAGCAGCACCCGCCGGGACAGGGGGTTGACTAATGAAGAACTGTTTTTT. It translates to CASSTRRDRGLTNEELFF.

The genes are TRBV4-2 and TRBJ2-2; D may correspond to TRBD1 or TRBD2 (6 bases each). CDR1 and CDR2 from the germline V gene are LGHNA and YNFKEQ. Trimming left V 0 bases short and J 6 bases short, with 14 bases between. The CDR3 covers 16 residues. For the CDR3, the DNA is TGTGCCAGCAGCCAAGACGAAGGGGGGCCTGCCGGGGAGCTGTTTTTT. The encoded protein is CASSQDEGGPAGELFF.

This clonotype was seen ten or more times. The V gene is TRBV7-2, the J gene TRBJ1-2, with D perhaps matching TRBD1 (6 bases). The CDR3 runs 14 residues. Germline V gene lookup returns CDR1 SGHTA and CDR2 FQGNSA. Between the trimmed V and J ends, which lost 2 bases and 7 bases, there was a span of 14 bases. CDR3 DNA sequence: TGTGCCAGCAGCTTATCATCAGGGGTGGTTGGCTACACCTTC. Its translation is CASSLSSGVVGYTF.

The chain combines TRBV4-3 with TRBJ1-5; a weak D match, TRBD1 (5 bases). Germline V lookup: CDR1 LGHNA, CDR2 YSLEER. Trimming cost V 0 bases and J 3 bases, with 6 bases left between them. CDR3 length equals 14 residues. CDR3 sequence (DNA): TGCGCCAGCAGCCAAGACAGGGTCAATCAGCCCCAGCATTTT. Translating gives CASSQDRVNQPQHF.

This clonotype was detected a few times. The chain links TRBV20-1 to TRBJ2-1; weak D call: TRBD2 (6 bases). This CDR3 spans 14 amino acids. Germline V CDR1 and CDR2: DFQATT, SNEGSKA (reference sequence). V shed 4 bases and J shed 4 bases, with 14 bases lying between them. CDR3 amino acids: CSANGAGIYNEQFF. CDR3 bases: TGCAGTGCTAATGGGGCGGGGATATACAATGAGCAGTTCTTC.

The table lists this clonotype with a few counts. The chain is built from TRBV11-3 and TRBJ2-2; 11 bases agree with TRBD2. This CDR3 region has 17 residues. The V gene end was trimmed by 3 bases and the J gene end by 0 bases; junction bases not matched to a gene: 3. Germline assignment: CDR1 SGHNT and CDR2 YENEEA. CDR3 region: CASSLGGLAANTGELFF. The CDR3 DNA sequence: TGTGCCAGCAGCTTGGGGGGACTAGCGGCGAACACCGGGGAGCTGTTTTTT.

The chain employs TRBV7-9 and TRBJ1-4; D gene ambiguous. The CDR3 length is 14 residues. From germline, CDR1 is SEHNR and CDR2 FQNEAQ (reference sequence). V was cut by 5 bases and J by 8 bases, with 15 bases left in between. CDR3 region: CASSPGFSGEKLFF. The CDR3 nucleotides are TGTGCCAGCAGCCCTGGGTTCAGTGGAGAAAAACTGTTTTTT.

A remark on this clonotype: This may stem from a read error, because a much larger clone lies one nucleotide away. The conserved phenylalanine or tryptophan normally closing the CDR3 is absent here, so this likely arose from a read error. This chain connects TRBV4-3 to TRBJ1-5; D perhaps matches TRBD1 (5 bases). The germline V gene has CDR1 LGHNA and CDR2 YSLEER. This CDR3 is 13 amino acids long. V lost 4 bases to trimming and J lost 3 bases, with 7 bases between them. The CDR3 nucleotides are TGCGCCAGCAGCCTGACAGACAATCAGCCCCAGCATTGT. This encodes CASSLTDNQPQHC.

This clonotype has at least ten counts. This chain joins TRBV7-2 and TRBJ2-7, with a weak D call TRBD1 (5 bases). This CDR3 has 13 amino acids. Germline V gene data show CDR1 as SGHTA and CDR2 as FQGNSA. V lost 5 bases and J 5 bases, leaving 13 bases between the germline ends. CDR3 coding DNA: TGTGCCAGCAGCGGCCAGGGTGCCGACGAGCAGTACTTC. Translation gives CASSGQGADEQYF.

The chain uses TRBV12-3 or TRBV12-4 and TRBJ1-2; D gene unclear. Deletions cut 4 bases from V and 7 bases from J, with 7 bases between. The CDR3 spans 11 residues. The CDR3 DNA is TGTGCCAGCAGTTCTTGGGTTGGCTACACCTTC. This sequence encodes CASSSWVGYTF.

CDR3: CASSARGGGERTGELFF. As DNA, the CDR3 is TGTGCCAGCAGTGCCCGGGGCGGGGGAGAAAGGACCGGGGAGCTGTTTTTT. The rearrangement uses TRBV6-8 and TRBJ2-2, with TRBD2 matching 7 bases. The CDR3 length is 17 residues. V shed 5 bases and J 5 bases; nucleotides not matched to a gene: 14. The V gene's germline CDR1 is MNHGY and CDR2 SAAAGT.

The rearrangement links TRBV13 to TRBJ2-2; D may correspond to TRBD1 or TRBD2 (5 bases each). This CDR3 region has 14 residues. Trimming removed 9 bases at V and 8 bases at J, with 19 bases between. Germline values: CDR1 PRHDT, CDR2 FYEKMQ (reference sequence). In DNA form, the CDR3 reads TGTGCCAGTACTAGGGACCCCACGAAGGGGGAGCTGTTTTTT. Translated, it gives CASTRDPTKGELFF. Variable domain in full (rest from reference TRBV13 and TRBJ2-2): AAGVIQSPRHLIKEKRETATLKCYPIPRHDTVYWYQQGPGQDPQFLISFYEKMQSDKGSIPDRFSAQQFSDYHSELNMSSLELGDSALYFCASTRDPTKGELFFGEGSRLTVL.

V and J are TRBV19 and TRBJ2-1, with 7 positions matching TRBD1. The V gene end was trimmed by 9 bases and the J gene end by 0 bases; junction bases not matched to a gene: 8. In germline, CDR1 is LNHDA, CDR2 SQIVND (reference sequence). The CDR3 is made up of 15 amino acids. The DNA of the CDR3 is TGTGCCAGCAGGACAGGAACAAGCTCCTACAATGAGCAGTTCTTC. Its protein product is CASRTGTSSYNEQFF.

This clonotype was seen a handful of times. The chain has TRBV2 and TRBJ2-1, with a weak D call TRBD1 (6 bases). Germline CDR1 reads SNHLY; CDR2 reads FYNNEI. V lost 2 bases, J lost 9 bases, and 17 bases lay in between. The CDR3 length is 15 residues. For the CDR3, the DNA is TGTGCCAGCAGTGAAAGGACAGAGGGACGGGGTGAGCAGTTCTTC. Encoded protein: CASSERTEGRGEQFF.

In this sample, this clonotype turned up a few times. The V and J genes are TRBV6-2 or TRBV6-3 and TRBJ2-3; 7 nucleotides agree with TRBD2. Germline V gene sequence: CDR1 MNHEY, CDR2 SVGEGT. The ends lost 6 bases at V and 6 bases at J; junction bases unmatched: 9. This CDR3 spans 14 amino acids. The CDR3 DNA sequence: TGTGCCAGCAGGGAAATGAGCGGGGCGGATACGCAGTATTTT. Translation: CASREMSGADTQYF.

This clonotype was observed at least ten times. The rearrangement links TRBV7-2 to TRBJ2-1; weak D call: TRBD2 (6 bases). This CDR3 is built from 16 residues. CDR1 is SGHTA and CDR2 is FQGNSA in the germline V gene. The V end was cut by 5 bases, the J end by 4 bases, with 18 bases between. CDR3 in amino acids: CASSPPGTLPYNEQFF. The CDR3 DNA reads as TGTGCCAGCAGCCCACCCGGGACTCTCCCATACAATGAGCAGTTCTTC.

The table lists this clonotype with a few counts. CDR3 nucleotides: TGTGCCAGCAGTGAAGTGGGAGGGAGTAACGAGCAGTACTTC. Encoded protein: CASSEVGGSNEQYF. The V call is TRBV6-1, the J call TRBJ2-7, with 7 nucleotides matching TRBD2. CDR3 length equals 14 residues. V trimming: 1 base; J trimming: 5 bases; junction bases outside the gene matches: 5. Germline V gene lookup returns CDR1 MNHNS and CDR2 SASEGT.

The chain joins TRBV28 to TRBJ1-5; possibly TRBD1 for D (5 bases). CDR1 MDHEN and CDR2 SYDVKM come from the germline V gene. The CDR3 runs 17 residues. V was pared by 8 bases and J by 1 base, with 21 bases between. As DNA, the CDR3 is TGTGCCAGCCGGCAGGGAGGCCCATCTGTAAGCAATCAGCCCCAGCATTTT. Protein sequence: CASRQGGPSVSNQPQHF.